This T cell receptor (beta chain) was profiled in a study of CD8+CD57+ T cells in acquired aplastic anemia. The use of genomic DNA as template underpinned the TCR beta VDJ and CDR3 profiling. TCRdb recomputed calls from the reads with MiXCR, one row per CDR3 protein. The repertoire holds roughly 290,000 distinct CDR3 sequences, with 50% to 65% as singletons. Germline V gene sequence: CDR1 MNHNS, CDR2 SASEGT. V was pared by 1 base and J by 1 base, with 11 bases between. CDR3 length equals 16 residues. At least ten counts were recorded for this clonotype. The antigen is not known. CD8+CD57+ cell expansion had been shown by flow cytometry in patients chosen for sequencing. Overall study results and limits: Statistical testing detected no significant gap in CD8+ Simpson's diversity between patients and controls.

The chain combines TRBV6-1 with TRBJ1-3; D is possibly TRBD1 (5 bases). The TCR sequence derives from a human donor with aplastic anemia. The sequencing input was sorted CD4+, CD8+, or CD8+CD57+ T cells (not recorded which) from PBMCs. The CDR3 is CASSEGAGWSGNTIYF. For the CDR3, the DNA is TGTGCCAGCAGTGAAGGTGCAGGGTGGTCTGGAAACACCATATATTTT.